This TCR beta chain was retrieved from a study of blood T cell repertoires in COVID-19. Study details: PBMCs, B-cell-depleted T cells, or T cells provided the cDNA or gDNA that made up the material.

CDR1 is LNHDA and CDR2 is SQIVND in the germline V gene (reference sequence). This CDR3 comprises 13 residues. With 6 bases removed from V and 8 bases from J, the gap between germline ends came to 14 bases. In the original analysis: Nucleated cell counts were estimated from reference gene primer amplification. This table comes from immunoSEQ multiplex PCR, and its TCRdb copy is limited to in-frame clones, with some not included. That table supplies the V and J calls and clone size; D and trimming were determined from the DNA. The sample contains about 130,000 clones, around 76% of which appear only once.

Input material: peripheral blood. The gene calls are TRBV19 and TRBJ2-1; TRBD1 might be the D (6 bases). The TCR was taken from a human donor in a cohort sampled during active COVID-19. This CDR3 reads CASRIQGLDEQFF. The CDR3 region has the DNA TGTGCCAGTAGAATACAGGGCTTGGATGAGCAGTTCTTC. Complete variable domain (other parts from reference TRBV19 and TRBJ2-1): DGGITQSPKYLFRKEGQNVTLSCEQNLNHDAMYWYRQDPGQGLRLIYYSQIVNDFQKGDIAEGYSVSREKKESFPLTVTSAQKNPTAFYLCASRIQGLDEQFFGPGTRLTVL.